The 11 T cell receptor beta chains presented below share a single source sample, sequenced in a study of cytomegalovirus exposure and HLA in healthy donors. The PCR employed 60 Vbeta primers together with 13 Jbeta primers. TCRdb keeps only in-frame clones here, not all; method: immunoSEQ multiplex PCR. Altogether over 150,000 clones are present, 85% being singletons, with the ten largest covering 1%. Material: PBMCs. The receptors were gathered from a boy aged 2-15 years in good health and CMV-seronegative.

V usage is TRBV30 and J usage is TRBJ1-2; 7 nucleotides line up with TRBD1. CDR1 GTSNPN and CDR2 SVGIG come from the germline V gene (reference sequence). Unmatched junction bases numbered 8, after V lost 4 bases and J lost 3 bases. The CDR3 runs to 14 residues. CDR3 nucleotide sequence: TGTGCCTGGACCCTTGACAGGGAGTACTATGGCTACACCTTC. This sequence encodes CAWTLDREYYGYTF.

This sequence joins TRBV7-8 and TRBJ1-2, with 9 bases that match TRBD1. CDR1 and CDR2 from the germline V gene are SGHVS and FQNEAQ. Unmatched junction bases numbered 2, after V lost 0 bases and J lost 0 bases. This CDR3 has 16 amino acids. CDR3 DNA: TGTGCCAGCAGCTTAGCCGGGACAGGGACTAACTATGGCTACACCTTC. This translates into CASSLAGTGTNYGYTF. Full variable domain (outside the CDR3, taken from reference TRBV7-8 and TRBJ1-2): GAGVSQSPRYKVAKRGQDVALRCDPISGHVSLFWYQQALGQGPEFLTYFQNEAQLDKSGLPSDRFFAERPEGSVSTLKIQRTQQEDSAVYLCASSLAGTGTNYGYTFGSGTRLTVV.

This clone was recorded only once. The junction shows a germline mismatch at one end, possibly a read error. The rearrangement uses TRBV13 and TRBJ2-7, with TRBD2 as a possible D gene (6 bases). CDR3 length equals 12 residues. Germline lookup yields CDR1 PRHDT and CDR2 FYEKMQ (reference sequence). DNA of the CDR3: TGTGCCAGCAGCGGGCAGGACTACGAACAGTACTTC. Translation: CASSGQDYEQYF.

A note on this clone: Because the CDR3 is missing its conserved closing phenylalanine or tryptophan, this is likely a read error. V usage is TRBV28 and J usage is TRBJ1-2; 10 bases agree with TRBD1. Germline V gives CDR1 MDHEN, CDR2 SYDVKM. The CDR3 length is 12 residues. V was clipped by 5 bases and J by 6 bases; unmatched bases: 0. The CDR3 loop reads CASSDRGHGYTL. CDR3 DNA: TGTGCCAGCAGTGACAGGGGGCATGGCTACACCCTC.

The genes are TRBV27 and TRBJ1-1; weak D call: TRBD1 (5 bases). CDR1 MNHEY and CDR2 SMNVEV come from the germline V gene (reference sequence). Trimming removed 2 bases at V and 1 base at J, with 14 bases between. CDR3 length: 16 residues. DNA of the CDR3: TGTGCCAGCAGTTTAAGGGCCGGACATTCGAACACTGAAGCTTTCTTT. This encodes CASSLRAGHSNTEAFF.

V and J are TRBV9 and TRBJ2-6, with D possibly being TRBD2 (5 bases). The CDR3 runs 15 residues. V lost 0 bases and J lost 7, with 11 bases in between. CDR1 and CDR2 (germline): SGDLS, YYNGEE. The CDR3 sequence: CASSVVLSGANVLTF. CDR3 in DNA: TGTGCCAGCAGCGTAGTACTCTCGGGAGCCAACGTCCTGACTTTC.

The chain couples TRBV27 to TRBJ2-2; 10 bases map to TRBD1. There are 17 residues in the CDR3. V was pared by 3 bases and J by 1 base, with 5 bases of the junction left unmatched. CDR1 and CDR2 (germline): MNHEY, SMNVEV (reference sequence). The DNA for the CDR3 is TGTGCCAGCAGTTTTCTCGGACAGGGGGAGAACACCGGGGAGCTGTTTTTT. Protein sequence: CASSFLGQGENTGELFF.

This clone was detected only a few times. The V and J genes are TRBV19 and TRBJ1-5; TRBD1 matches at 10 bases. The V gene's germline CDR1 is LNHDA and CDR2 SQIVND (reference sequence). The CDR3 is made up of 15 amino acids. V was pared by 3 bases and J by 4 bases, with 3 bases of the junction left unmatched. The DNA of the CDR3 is TGTGCCAGTAGTATGGGACAGGGGACGAATCAGCCCCAGCATTTT. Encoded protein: CASSMGQGTNQPQHF.

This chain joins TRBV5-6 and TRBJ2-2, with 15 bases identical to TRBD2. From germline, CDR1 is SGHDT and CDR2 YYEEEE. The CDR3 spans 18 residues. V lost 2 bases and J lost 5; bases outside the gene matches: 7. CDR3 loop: CASSFRTSGREPTGELFF. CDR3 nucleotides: TGTGCCAGCAGCTTCAGGACTAGCGGGAGGGAACCGACCGGGGAGCTGTTTTTT.

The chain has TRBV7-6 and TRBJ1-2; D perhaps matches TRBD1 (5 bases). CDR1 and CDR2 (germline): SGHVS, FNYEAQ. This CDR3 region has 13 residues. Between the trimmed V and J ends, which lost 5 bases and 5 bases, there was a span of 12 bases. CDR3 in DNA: TGTGCCAGCAGCCAGTGGACACATTATGGCTACACCTTC. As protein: CASSQWTHYGYTF. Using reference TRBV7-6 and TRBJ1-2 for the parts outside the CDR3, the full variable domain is GAGVSQSPRYKVTKRGQDVALRCDPISGHVSLYWYRQALGQGPEFLTYFNYEAQQDKSGLPNDRFSAERPEGSISTLTIQRTEQRDSAMYRCASSQWTHYGYTFGSGTRLTVV.

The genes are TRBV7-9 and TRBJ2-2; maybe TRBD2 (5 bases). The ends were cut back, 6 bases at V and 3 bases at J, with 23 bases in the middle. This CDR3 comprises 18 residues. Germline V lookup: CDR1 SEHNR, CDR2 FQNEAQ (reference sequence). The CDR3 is CASSPLASSGHDTGELFF. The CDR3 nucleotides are TGTGCCAGCAGTCCCTTAGCCTCAAGCGGTCACGACACCGGGGAGCTGTTTTTT.